A single sample gave rise to the 24 T cell receptor beta chains below, sequenced in a study of blood T cells in healthy people across ages. A second PCR, run for about 6 to 12 cycles, used a sample-barcoded 5' primer plus a J-beta primer mix. TCRdb called the 5' RACE reads again in MiXCR, with one record for every CDR3 protein. The sample yields about 780,000 distinct CDR3 sequences, under 30% seen once. This sample was also put to use in a study of T cells of mothers and their children.

The sequenced material came from blood. All receptors come from a boy aged 5 to 17 in good health.

V is TRBV14 and J is TRBJ2-1, with 7 bases that match TRBD1. Trimming cost V 2 bases and J 6 bases; bases outside gene matches: 4. CDR1 and CDR2 from the germline V gene are SGHDN and FVKESK. This CDR3 has 14 amino acids. CDR3 loop: CASSQQGTANEQFF. CDR3 coding DNA: TGTGCCAGCAGCCAACAAGGGACAGCCAATGAGCAGTTCTTC.

This clonotype was detected a few times. The chain recombines TRBV13 with TRBJ2-7, with D perhaps TRBD1 or TRBD2 (5 bases each). Germline loops: CDR1 PRHDT, CDR2 FYEKMQ (reference sequence). V shed 5 bases and J shed 8 bases, with 25 bases lying between them. This CDR3 spans 16 amino acids. CDR3 sequence: CASSHTSGRPPGKQYF. In DNA, the CDR3 is TGTGCCAGCAGCCATACATCGGGACGACCCCCGGGGAAGCAGTACTTC.

Of note for this clonotype: No conserved phenylalanine or tryptophan is present at the end of the CDR3, so a read error is the likely explanation. The J gene is TRBJ2-7, the V gene TRBV7-3; D unclear. The tail of the sequence fits TRBJ2-5 better, so the J call may be wrong. This CDR3 has 15 amino acids. Per germline, CDR1 SGHTA and CDR2 FQGTGA. The CDR3 reads CASSSRIGQRETQYL. DNA for the CDR3: TGTGCCAGCAGCTCAAGAATCGGGCAGAGAGAGACCCAGTACCTC.

This clonotype came up a few times. The chain combines TRBV9 with TRBJ1-4; D may be TRBD1 (6 bases). Per germline, CDR1 SGDLS and CDR2 YYNGEE. This CDR3 is 15 amino acids long. The V end was cut by 4 bases, the J end by 8 bases, with 18 bases between. This chain's CDR3 is CASSTSGDIGEKLFF. CDR3 sequence (DNA): TGTGCCAGCAGCACCTCGGGGGACATAGGGGAAAAACTGTTTTTT.

This sequence joins TRBV3-1 and TRBJ1-3; a possible D gene is TRBD1 (5 bases). The germline gives CDR1 LGHDT, CDR2 YNNKEL (reference sequence). The CDR3 runs to 21 residues. With 5 bases removed from V and 0 bases from J, the gap between germline ends came to 29 bases. In nucleotides, the CDR3 is TGTGCCAGCAGCATACACCTCAATCTACGGGACGGACGTTACTCTGGAAACACCATATATTTT. It specifies CASSIHLNLRDGRYSGNTIYF. Supplemented by reference TRBV3-1 and TRBJ1-3, the full variable domain reads DTAVSQTPKYLVTQMGNDKSIKCEQNLGHDTMYWYKQDSKKFLKIMFSYNNKELIINETVPNRFSPKSPDKAHLNLHINSLELGDSAVYFCASSIHLNLRDGRYSGNTIYFGEGSWLTVV.

This chain uses TRBV4-2 with TRBJ2-7; 10 bases agree with TRBD2. The CDR3 extends over 19 amino acids. In germline, CDR1 is LGHNA, CDR2 YNFKEQ. Unmatched junction bases numbered 12, after V lost 1 base and J lost 0 bases. The CDR3 is CASSQVVSGGISSSYEQYF. The CDR3 DNA is TGTGCCAGCAGCCAAGTGGTTAGCGGGGGGATTTCGAGCTCCTACGAGCAGTACTTC.

V gene TRBV29-1 combines with J gene TRBJ2-4; D remains ambiguous. The CDR3 contains 11 residues. Per the germline V gene, CDR1 is SQVTM and CDR2 is ANQGSEA. V gave up 6 bases and J gave up 6 bases, with 9 bases separating them. The CDR3 DNA sequence: TGCAGCGTAGAGAACAGAAACATTCAGTACTTC. This translates into CSVENRNIQYF.

This clonotype was detected a few times. The junction does not match germline at one end; this may be a read error. The chain couples TRBV5-1 to TRBJ1-4, with 11 bases identical to TRBD1. Per germline, CDR1 SGHRS and CDR2 YFSETQ. The CDR3 has 15 amino acids. CDR3 DNA: TGTGCCAGCAGCTTTTCCGGGACAGGGGGAGAAAAACTGTTTTTT. The encoded protein is CASSFSGTGGEKLFF.

In its sample, this clonotype was seen many times. The V call is TRBV4-2, the J call TRBJ1-6; 12 nucleotides agree with TRBD1. Trimming removed 4 bases from V and 8 bases from J; junction bases left unmatched: 6. The CDR3 sequence is 16 residues long. Germline V gene sequence: CDR1 LGHNA, CDR2 YNFKEQ. The chain's CDR3 is CASSRMGQGADSPLHF. The CDR3 DNA reads TGTGCCAGCAGCCGGATGGGACAGGGGGCTGATTCACCCCTCCACTTT.

This clonotype was seen more than once but under ten times. V is TRBV2 and J is TRBJ1-1, with D possibly matching TRBD1 (5 bases). The ends were cut back, 10 bases at V and 5 bases at J, with 17 bases in the middle. The CDR3 consists of 13 residues. Germline V gives CDR1 SNHLY, CDR2 FYNNEI. The CDR3 region is CATQAGGVTEAFF. DNA for the CDR3: TGTGCCACACAGGCGGGAGGAGTAACTGAAGCTTTCTTT.

V is TRBV3-1 and J is TRBJ1-2, with 7 bases aligning to TRBD1. J gave up 0 bases and V 5 bases, and 6 bases lay outside the gene matches. Germline CDR1 reads LGHDT; CDR2 reads YNNKEL (reference sequence). The CDR3 covers 15 residues. The DNA for the CDR3 is TGTGCCAGCAGCGTACAGGGGTTTTCTAACTATGGCTACACCTTC. The encoded protein is CASSVQGFSNYGYTF.

This clonotype was found a few times. The V and J genes are TRBV28 and TRBJ2-3; 10 bases map to TRBD2. The CDR3 runs 15 residues. J gave up 2 bases and V 5 bases, and 4 bases lay outside the gene matches. The germline V gene encodes CDR1 MDHEN and CDR2 SYDVKM. The CDR3 sequence is CASSASGGPTDTQYF. CDR3 coding DNA: TGTGCCAGCAGTGCTAGCGGGGGACCCACAGATACGCAGTATTTT.

The chain recombines TRBV30 with TRBJ2-7; D gene uncertain. Germline values: CDR1 GTSNPN, CDR2 SVGIG (reference sequence). The CDR3 is 13 residues long. The V gene lost 4 bases and the J gene lost 5 bases, with 15 bases spanning the gap. The CDR3 sequence is CAWKRHVGDEQYF. Here the CDR3 DNA reads TGTGCCTGGAAGAGACATGTTGGAGACGAGCAGTACTTC.

This clonotype was counted only a few times. This chain links TRBV4-1 with TRBJ2-6; 12 bases fit TRBD2. J lost 2 bases, V lost 2 bases, and 13 bases had no gene match. Germline lookup yields CDR1 MGHRA and CDR2 YSYEKL. This CDR3 has 21 amino acids. CDR3 sequence (DNA): TGCGCCAGCAGCCAACCCCTGACTAGCGGGGGCGTGGGAACTGGGGCCAACGTCCTGACTTTC. Translating gives CASSQPLTSGGVGTGANVLTF.

The rearrangement uses TRBV20-1 and TRBJ1-2, with 8 bases lining up with TRBD1. Germline V gene lookup returns CDR1 DFQATT and CDR2 SNEGSKA (reference sequence). Unmatched junction bases numbered 11, after V lost 2 bases and J lost 6 bases. The CDR3 runs 15 residues. In DNA, the CDR3 is TGCAGTGCTAGACCCGGACAGGGTGGACGGGATGGCTACACCTTC. Encoded protein: CSARPGQGGRDGYTF.

This clonotype showed up just a few times. V usage is TRBV10-2 and J usage is TRBJ2-3, with unresolved D. Germline lookup yields CDR1 WSHSY and CDR2 SAAADI. V was clipped by 6 bases and J by 4 bases, with 11 bases between them. The CDR3 is made up of 13 amino acids. CDR3 in DNA: TGCGCCAGCAGGGGCTTAGGCTCAGATACGCAGTATTTT. This translates into CASRGLGSDTQYF.

For the CDR3, the DNA is TGCGCCAGCAGCCAAAATAAGGGACTTACTAATGAAAAACTGTTTTTT. Its protein is CASSQNKGLTNEKLFF. The genes are TRBV4-1 and TRBJ1-4, with D tentatively TRBD1 (5 bases). The CDR3 loop spans 16 amino acids. The V and J ends lost 2 bases and 2 bases respectively, with 12 bases between them. The germline CDR1 and CDR2 sequences are MGHRA and YSYEKL.

This clonotype was counted only a few times. The chain employs TRBV27 and TRBJ2-1; maybe TRBD2 (5 bases). The J call may be in error: the DNA end matches TRBJ2-7 better. The CDR3 is 16 residues long. The germline gives CDR1 MNHEY, CDR2 SMNVEV (reference sequence). CDR3 nucleotides: TGTGCCAGCAGTTTATGGGAGACACCCCCAGCCTACGAGCAGTACTTC. Amino acids: CASSLWETPPAYEQYF.

The table lists this clonotype with many counts. This chain joins TRBV12-3 or TRBV12-4 and TRBJ2-1; TRBD1 or TRBD2 may be the D gene (5 bases each). Trimming removed 8 bases from V and 9 bases from J, with 11 bases in between. The CDR3 is 11 amino acids. CDR3 protein: CASLLGTEQFF. For the CDR3, the DNA is TGTGCCAGCCTCTTGGGGACTGAGCAGTTCTTC.

This clonotype was counted at least ten times. V is TRBV12-3 or TRBV12-4 and J is TRBJ2-7, with no clear D. CDR3 length equals 15 residues. Trimming cost V 1 base and J 2 bases, with 12 bases left between them. The CDR3 DNA follows: TGTGCCAGCAGTTTAGGGGGTAGTCCTACCTACGAGCAGTACTTC. Its translation is CASSLGGSPTYEQYF.

This chain joins TRBV3-1 and TRBJ2-3, with D possibly matching TRBD2 (6 bases). V was cut by 6 bases and J by 8 bases, with 15 bases left in between. Germline CDR1 LGHDT, CDR2 YNNKEL (reference sequence). The CDR3 is made up of 13 amino acids. The DNA of the CDR3 is TGTGCCAGCAGTCTATCTAGGGGAGGTACGCAGTATTTT. As protein: CASSLSRGGTQYF.

This clonotype has at least ten counts. The rearrangement links TRBV5-5 to TRBJ2-5; tentatively, D is TRBD1 or TRBD2 (5 bases each). The germline gives CDR1 SGHKS, CDR2 YYEKEE (reference sequence). The CDR3 sequence is 14 residues long. With 3 bases removed from V and 5 bases from J, the gap between germline ends came to 14 bases. This CDR3 reads CASSSGPPSETQYF. The CDR3 nucleotides read TGTGCCAGCAGCTCGGGACCCCCGAGCGAGACCCAGTACTTC.

This clonotype appeared a few times. This chain connects TRBV7-3 to TRBJ2-2, with D tentatively TRBD1 (5 bases). Trimming pared 0 bases from V and 7 bases from J, leaving 15 bases between. The CDR3 covers 16 residues. Germline V gene sequence: CDR1 SGHTA, CDR2 FQGTGA. CDR3 region: CASSLTPPRRGGELFF. The CDR3 DNA reads TGTGCCAGCAGCTTAACTCCCCCGAGAAGGGGCGGGGAGCTGTTTTTT.

This clonotype was counted a few times. V gene TRBV10-1 combines with J gene TRBJ1-5; D is uncertain. CDR3 size: 13 residues. Germline CDR1 reads WNHNN; CDR2 reads SYGVQD (reference sequence). V lost 2 bases and J lost 6, with 8 bases in between. Here the CDR3 reads CASSEGRAQPQHF. CDR3 DNA: TGCGCCAGCAGTGAGGGGAGGGCTCAGCCCCAGCATTTT.